This TCR beta chain came from a study of Graves' ophthalmopathy and Graves' hyperthyroidism. This clonotype appeared many times. The TCR beta CDR3 regions underwent amplification from RNA transcripts. Second-round multiplex PCR came after first-round RT-PCR with HTBI primers. TCRdb used MiXCR to reprocess the multiplex PCR reads, holding one entry per CDR3 protein. The table has hundreds of thousands of distinct CDR3 sequences, 15% seen once; the top ten hold roughly 7%. V shed 5 bases and J 2 bases; nucleotides not matched to a gene: 7. There are 16 residues in the CDR3. This chain links TRBV12-3 or TRBV12-4 with TRBJ1-3; 9 bases are shared with TRBD1. This TCR was recovered from a woman aged 18-35 years with stable Graves' hyperthyroidism. The sample was peripheral blood. The CDR3 coding sequence is TGTGCCAGCAGTCAGGGGACAGGGCGGACTGGAAACACCATATATTTT. It codes for CASSQGTGRTGNTIYF.